This is a list of T cell receptor beta chains from one sample in a study of early T cells in non-severe SARS-CoV-2 infection. Via MiXCR, TCRdb re-called the 5' RACE reads, giving one row per CDR3 protein. Among approximately 70,000 distinct CDR3 sequences listed, 12% were seen once. Sequenced here: whole blood, sampled at baseline. The origin of the receptors is an adult who was a healthcare worker with PCR-confirmed SARS-CoV-2 infection or an uninfected control (not recorded which). The CDR3 runs from the conserved cysteine through the conserved F or W. A D gene is named only where the DNA matches it firmly. Rows give clone size only sometimes, using once, few, many, or a class for an expanded clone.

TRBV4-2	TRBD1	few	TRBJ2-7	CASSPVPAQGAVAYEQYF	TGTGCCAGCAGCCCAGTTCCCGCACAGGGGGCAGTCGCCTACGAGCAGTACTTC
TRBV20-1	-	few	TRBJ2-1	CSARWEGGGEQFF	TGCAGTGCTAGGTGGGAGGGGGGAGGTGAGCAGTTCTTC
TRBV11-2	TRBD1	-	TRBJ1-1	CASSLGGGRDRACFF	TGTGCCAGCAGCTTAGGGGGAGGCCGGGACAGAGCTTGTTTCTTT
TRBV19	-	few	TRBJ2-1	CASRSGPSSYNEQFF	TGTGCCAGTAGGTCGGGGCCCAGCTCCTACAATGAGCAGTTCTTC
TRBV7-2	TRBD1	many	TRBJ1-2	CASSYPGDRGSYTF	TGTGCCAGCAGCTACCCGGGGGACAGGGGCTCTTACACCTTC
TRBV6-5	-	few	TRBJ2-1	CASSYSSGGLYNEQFF	TGTGCCAGCAGTTACTCGTCGGGGGGCCTCTACAATGAGCAGTTCTTC
TRBV5-8	-	many	TRBJ1-4	CASSLGRVTGTTNEKLFF	TGTGCCAGCAGCCTAGGTCGGGTCACCGGTACAACTAATGAAAAACTGTTTTTT
TRBV12-3/TRBV12-4	TRBD2	many	TRBJ2-3	CASVPGGFSTDTQYF	TGTGCCAGCGTCCCCGGGGGGTTCTCCACAGATACGCAGTATTTT
TRBV5-6	-	many	TRBJ1-1	CASSRLTEAFF	TGTGCCAGCAGCCGGTTAACTGAAGCTTTCTTT
TRBV25-1	-	few	TRBJ2-2	CASVGTSYTGELFF	TGTGCCAGCGTCGGGACTTCCTACACCGGGGAGCTGTTTTTT
TRBV20-1	-	-	TRBJ1-5	CSARVLRRNQPQHF	TGCAGTGCTAGAGTGCTCCGGCGGAACCAGCCCCAGCATTTT
TRBV7-9	-	few	TRBJ2-2	CASMPYGTGTGELFF	TGTGCCAGCATGCCGTATGGGACGGGCACCGGGGAGCTGTTTTTT
TRBV7-8	-	many	TRBJ1-5	CASSLANQPQHF	TGTGCCAGCAGCTTAGCTAATCAGCCCCAGCATTTT
TRBV11-2	-	many	TRBJ2-3	CASSLAPRDTQYF	TGTGCCAGCAGCTTAGCCCCTCGTGATACGCAGTATTTT
TRBV4-2	-	many	TRBJ2-2	CASSQGGRNTGELFF	TGTGCCAGCAGCCAAGGTGGGAGGAACACCGGGGAGCTGTTTTTT
TRBV3-1	-	-	TRBJ2-1	CASSQEAVNYNEQFF	TGTGCCAGCAGCCAAGAAGCGGTGAATTACAATGAGCAGTTCTTC
TRBV7-9	-	many	TRBJ2-1	CASSPQGSGIDEQFF	TGTGCCAGCAGTCCCCAGGGGAGCGGGATCGATGAGCAGTTCTTC
TRBV4-1	-	-	TRBJ1-5	CASSQDDFQPQHF	TGCGCCAGCAGCCAAGATGATTTTCAGCCCCAGCATTTT
TRBV19	TRBD1	-	TRBJ2-1	CASSIETGVYFF	TGTGCCAGTAGTATAGAGACAGGGGTTTACTTCTTC
TRBV5-1	-	many	TRBJ2-7	CASSLDRGTTYEQYF	TGCGCCAGCAGCTTGGACCGGGGGACGACCTACGAGCAGTACTTC
TRBV10-3	TRBD1	many	TRBJ2-2	CAISPTGGGTGELFF	TGTGCCATCAGCCCGACAGGGGGCGGGACCGGGGAGCTGTTTTTT
TRBV21-1	-	-	TRBJ2-1	CASSKVVSGASYNEQFF	TGTGCCAGCAGCAAAGTCGTCTCAGGAGCCTCCTACAATGAGCAGTTCTTC
TRBV28	TRBD1	-	TRBJ1-6	CASSLLDRGDSPLHF	TGTGCCAGCAGTTTATTGGACAGGGGAGACTCACCCCTCCACTTT
TRBV12-3/TRBV12-4	TRBD2	few	TRBJ2-3	CASSRSGGGDTQYF	TGTGCCAGCAGCCGCAGCGGGGGCGGGGATACGCAGTATTTT
TRBV7-9	TRBD1	-	TRBJ1-2	CASSSPKGTATGDYGYTF	TGTGCCAGCAGCTCCCCCAAGGGGACAGCCACCGGGGACTATGGCTACACCTTC
TRBV7-2	TRBD1	-	TRBJ1-5	CASSLVGRPGQRNQPQHF	TGTGCCAGCAGCTTAGTAGGGAGACCGGGACAGCGAAATCAGCCCCAGCATTTT
TRBV6-1	TRBD1	-	TRBJ2-2	CASRKETGLRTGELFF	TGTGCCAGCAGGAAAGAGACAGGGCTTAGAACCGGGGAGCTGTTTTTT
TRBV18	-	-	TRBJ1-4	CASSPPVQSDEKLFF	TGTGCCAGCTCACCACCGGTACAGAGTGATGAAAAACTGTTTTTT
TRBV4-1	-	-	TRBJ1-5	CASSQGQNSNQPQHF	TGCGCCAGCAGCCAAGGGCAGAATAGCAATCAGCCCCAGCATTTT
TRBV5-1	-	-	TRBJ2-4	CASSFWDTRGNIQYF	TGCGCCAGCAGCTTTTGGGACACTCGGGGGAACATTCAGTACTTC
TRBV28	-	few	TRBJ1-1	CASSLGIVNTEAFF	TGTGCCAGCAGTTTGGGGATAGTGAACACTGAAGCTTTCTTT
TRBV20-1	-	-	TRBJ1-5	CSVTGLRNQPQHF	TGCAGTGTAACAGGGTTGCGCAATCAGCCCCAGCATTTT
TRBV4-1	-	-	TRBJ1-5	CASSPRPWSNQPQHF	TGCGCCAGCAGCCCGCGGCCATGGAGCAATCAGCCCCAGCATTTT
TRBV4-2	TRBD1	-	TRBJ1-1	CASSQVPGRGGMDTEAFF	TGTGCCAGCAGCCAAGTCCCGGGGAGAGGGGGCATGGACACTGAAGCTTTCTTT
TRBV10-3	-	few	TRBJ2-5	CAIARGSGETQYF	TGTGCCATTGCTCGGGGTAGTGGGGAGACCCAGTACTTC
TRBV12-5	-	-	TRBJ2-2	CASGSRPGELFF	TGTGCTAGTGGTTCACGGCCCGGGGAGCTGTTTTTT
TRBV6-2/TRBV6-3	-	many	TRBJ1-2	CASSHDSNYGYTF	TGTGCCAGCAGTCACGACAGCAACTATGGCTACACCTTC
TRBV20-1	TRBD2	-	TRBJ2-7	CSATSPTGGYYEQYF	TGCAGTGCTACCTCCCCTACGGGGGGTTACTACGAGCAGTACTTC
TRBV6-5	TRBD1	few	TRBJ2-5	CASSRRGTGQETQYF	TGTGCCAGCAGCCGACGCGGGACAGGGCAAGAGACCCAGTACTTC
TRBV4-1	-	few	TRBJ1-5	CASSQAPATGYSNQPQHF	TGCGCCAGCAGCCAAGCCCCTGCGACGGGCTATAGCAATCAGCCCCAGCATTTT
TRBV5-5	TRBD2	-	TRBJ2-2	CASSLFPGGTGELFF	TGTGCCAGCAGCTTGTTCCCGGGGGGAACCGGGGAGCTGTTTTTT
TRBV12-3/TRBV12-4	TRBD1	few	TRBJ1-2	CASSFRDRAFYGYTF	TGTGCCAGCAGTTTCCGGGACAGGGCGTTCTATGGCTACACCTTC
TRBV3-1	TRBD1	few	TRBJ2-2	CASSHGQGADTGELFF	TGTGCCAGCAGCCACGGACAGGGGGCGGACACCGGGGAGCTGTTTTTT
TRBV20-1	-	many	TRBJ2-4	CSATIFRMTKNIQYF	TGCAGTGCTACGATTTTCAGGATGACCAAAAACATTCAGTACTTC
TRBV19	-	few	TRBJ2-1	CASSIGRAAAEIF	TGTGCCAGTAGTATAGGGAGGGCAGCCGCCGAAATCTTC
TRBV5-5	-	many	TRBJ2-3	CASSLTGSTDTQYF	TGTGCCAGCAGCTTAACCGGCAGCACAGATACGCAGTATTTT
TRBV11-2	-	-	TRBJ2-1	CASSLLGAGYNEQFF	TGTGCCAGCAGCTTACTGGGGGCGGGGTACAATGAGCAGTTCTTC
TRBV7-2	-	-	TRBJ2-7	CASNTPRGVGSYEQYF	TGTGCCAGCAACACCCCTAGGGGGGTGGGGTCCTACGAGCAGTACTTC
TRBV7-9	-	many	TRBJ1-1	CASSWDYTEAFF	TGTGCCAGCAGCTGGGACTACACTGAAGCTTTCTTT
TRBV20-1	TRBD1	-	TRBJ2-7	CSAPGTAYEQYF	TGCAGTGCTCCAGGGACAGCCTACGAGCAGTACTTC
TRBV20-1	-	many	TRBJ1-1	CSAPDPNTEAFF	TGCAGTGCCCCGGACCCGAACACTGAAGCTTTCTTT
TRBV3-1	-	-	TRBJ1-1	CATRRGNTEAFF	TGTGCCACCCGAAGAGGGAACACTGAAGCTTTCTTT
TRBV11-2	TRBD2	-	TRBJ2-5	CASSLWLAEVETQYF	TGTGCCAGCAGCTTATGGCTAGCGGAGGTGGAGACCCAGTACTTC
TRBV5-4	-	few	TRBJ2-1	CASSPRQENYNEQFF	TGTGCCAGCAGCCCTCGACAGGAAAACTACAATGAGCAGTTCTTC
TRBV12-3/TRBV12-4	TRBD2	-	TRBJ2-4	CASSLKASGGAIQYF	TGTGCCAGCAGTTTAAAGGCTAGCGGGGGCGCCATTCAGTACTTC